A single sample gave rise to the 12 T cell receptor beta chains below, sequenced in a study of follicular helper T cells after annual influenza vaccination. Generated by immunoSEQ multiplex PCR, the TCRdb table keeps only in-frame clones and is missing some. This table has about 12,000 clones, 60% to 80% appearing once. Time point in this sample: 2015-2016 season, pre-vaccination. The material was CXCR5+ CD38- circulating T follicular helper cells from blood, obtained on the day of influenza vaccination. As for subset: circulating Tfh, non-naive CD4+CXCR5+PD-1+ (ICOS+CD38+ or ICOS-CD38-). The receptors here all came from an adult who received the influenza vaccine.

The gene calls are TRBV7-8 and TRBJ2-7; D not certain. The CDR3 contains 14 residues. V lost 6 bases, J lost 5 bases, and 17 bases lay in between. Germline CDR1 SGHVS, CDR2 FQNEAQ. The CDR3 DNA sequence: TGTGCCAGCAGGCTTAGAAGGTTTACAAACGAGCAGTACTTC. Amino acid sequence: CASRLRRFTNEQYF.

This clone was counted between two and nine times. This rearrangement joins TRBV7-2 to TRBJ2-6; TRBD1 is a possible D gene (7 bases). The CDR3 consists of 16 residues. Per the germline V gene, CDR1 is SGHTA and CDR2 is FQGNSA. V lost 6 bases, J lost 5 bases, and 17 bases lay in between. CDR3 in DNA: TGTGCCAGCAGGCCAGGGGGGACTCGGAGGGCCAACGTCCTGACTTTC. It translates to CASRPGGTRRANVLTF. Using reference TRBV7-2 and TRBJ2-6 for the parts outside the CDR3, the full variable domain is GAGVSQSPSNKVTEKGKDVELRCDPISGHTALYWYRQSLGQGLEFLIYFQGNSAPDKSGLPSDRFSAERTGGSVSTLTIQRTQQEDSAVYLCASRPGGTRRANVLTFGAGSRLTVL.

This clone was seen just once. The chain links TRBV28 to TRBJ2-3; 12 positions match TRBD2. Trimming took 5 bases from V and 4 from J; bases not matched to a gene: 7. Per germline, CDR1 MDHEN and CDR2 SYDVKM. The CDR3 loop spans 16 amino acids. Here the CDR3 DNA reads TGTGCCAGCAGTCAAAGACTAGCGGGGGATTCAGATACGCAGTATTTT. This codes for CASSQRLAGDSDTQYF. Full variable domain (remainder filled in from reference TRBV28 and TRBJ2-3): DVKVTQSSRYLVKRTGEKVFLECVQDMDHENMFWYRQDPGLGLRLIYFSYDVKMKEKGDIPEGYSVSREKKERFSLILESASTNQTSMYLCASSQRLAGDSDTQYFGPGTRLTVL.

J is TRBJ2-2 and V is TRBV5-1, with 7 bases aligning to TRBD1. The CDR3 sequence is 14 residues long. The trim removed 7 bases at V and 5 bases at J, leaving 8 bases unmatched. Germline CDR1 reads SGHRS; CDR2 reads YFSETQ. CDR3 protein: CASEGTAQTGELFF. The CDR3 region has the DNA TGCGCCAGCGAAGGGACAGCCCAGACCGGGGAGCTGTTTTTT.

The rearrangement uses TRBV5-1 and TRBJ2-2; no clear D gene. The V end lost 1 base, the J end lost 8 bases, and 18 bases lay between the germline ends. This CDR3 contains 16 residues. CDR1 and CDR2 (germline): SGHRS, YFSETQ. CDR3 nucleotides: TGCGCCAGCAGCTTGATAGCCGGGCAGGCTGGGGGGGAGCTGTTTTTT. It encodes CASSLIAGQAGGELFF.

The CDR3: CASSPRTSGSYNEQFF. CDR3 bases: TGTGCCAGCTCACCAAGGACTAGCGGGTCCTACAATGAGCAGTTCTTC. The rearrangement links TRBV18 to TRBJ2-1; 11 nucleotides agree with TRBD2. The V gene end was trimmed by 2 bases and the J gene end by 1 base; junction bases not matched to a gene: 1. This CDR3 has 16 residues. CDR1 KGHSH and CDR2 LQKENI come from the germline V gene.

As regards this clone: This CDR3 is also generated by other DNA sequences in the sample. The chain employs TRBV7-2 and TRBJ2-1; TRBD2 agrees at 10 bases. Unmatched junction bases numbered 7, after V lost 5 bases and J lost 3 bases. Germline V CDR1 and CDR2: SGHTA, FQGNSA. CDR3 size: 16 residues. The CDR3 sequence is CASSPWTSGVYNEQFF. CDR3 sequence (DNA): TGTGCCAGCAGCCCCTGGACTAGCGGAGTCTACAATGAGCAGTTCTTC.

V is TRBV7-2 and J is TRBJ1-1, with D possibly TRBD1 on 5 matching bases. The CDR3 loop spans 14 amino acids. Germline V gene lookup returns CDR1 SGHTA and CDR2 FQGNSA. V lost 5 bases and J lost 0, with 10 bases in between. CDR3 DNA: TGTGCCAGCAGCAGGGGTCTCATGAACACTGAAGCTTTCTTT. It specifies CASSRGLMNTEAFF.

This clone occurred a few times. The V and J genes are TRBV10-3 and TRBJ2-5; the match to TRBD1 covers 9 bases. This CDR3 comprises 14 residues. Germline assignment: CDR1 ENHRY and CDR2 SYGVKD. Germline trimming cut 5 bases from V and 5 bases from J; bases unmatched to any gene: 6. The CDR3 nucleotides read TGTGCCATCAGTAACAGGGGGCGCGGGGAGACCCAGTACTTC. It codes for CAISNRGRGETQYF.

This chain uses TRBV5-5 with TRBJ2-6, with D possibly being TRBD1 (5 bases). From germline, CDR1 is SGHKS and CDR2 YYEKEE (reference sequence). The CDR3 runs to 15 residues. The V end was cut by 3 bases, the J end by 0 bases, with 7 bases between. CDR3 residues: CASSSTVSGANVLTF. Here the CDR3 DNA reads TGTGCCAGCAGCTCGACAGTCTCTGGGGCCAACGTCCTGACTTTC. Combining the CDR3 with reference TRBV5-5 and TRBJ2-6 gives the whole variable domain DAGVTQSPTHLIKTRGQQVTLRCSPISGHKSVSWYQQVLGQGPQFIFQYYEKEERGRGNFPDRFSARQFPNYSSELNVNALLLGDSALYLCASSSTVSGANVLTFGAGSRLTVL.

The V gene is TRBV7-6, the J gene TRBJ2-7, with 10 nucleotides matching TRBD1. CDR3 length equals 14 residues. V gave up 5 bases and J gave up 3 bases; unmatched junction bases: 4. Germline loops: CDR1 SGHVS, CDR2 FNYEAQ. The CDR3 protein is CASSVGQGDYEQYF. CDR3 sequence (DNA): TGTGCCAGCAGCGTCGGACAGGGGGACTACGAGCAGTACTTC.

CDR3 protein: CASSPGDQETQYF. As DNA, the CDR3 is TGTGCCAGCAGTCCCGGGGACCAAGAGACCCAGTACTTC. This chain joins TRBV28 and TRBJ2-5; D is perhaps TRBD2 (5 bases). The germline V gene has CDR1 MDHEN and CDR2 SYDVKM. The V and J ends lost 5 bases and 0 bases respectively, with 7 bases between them. The length of the CDR3 is 13 residues.